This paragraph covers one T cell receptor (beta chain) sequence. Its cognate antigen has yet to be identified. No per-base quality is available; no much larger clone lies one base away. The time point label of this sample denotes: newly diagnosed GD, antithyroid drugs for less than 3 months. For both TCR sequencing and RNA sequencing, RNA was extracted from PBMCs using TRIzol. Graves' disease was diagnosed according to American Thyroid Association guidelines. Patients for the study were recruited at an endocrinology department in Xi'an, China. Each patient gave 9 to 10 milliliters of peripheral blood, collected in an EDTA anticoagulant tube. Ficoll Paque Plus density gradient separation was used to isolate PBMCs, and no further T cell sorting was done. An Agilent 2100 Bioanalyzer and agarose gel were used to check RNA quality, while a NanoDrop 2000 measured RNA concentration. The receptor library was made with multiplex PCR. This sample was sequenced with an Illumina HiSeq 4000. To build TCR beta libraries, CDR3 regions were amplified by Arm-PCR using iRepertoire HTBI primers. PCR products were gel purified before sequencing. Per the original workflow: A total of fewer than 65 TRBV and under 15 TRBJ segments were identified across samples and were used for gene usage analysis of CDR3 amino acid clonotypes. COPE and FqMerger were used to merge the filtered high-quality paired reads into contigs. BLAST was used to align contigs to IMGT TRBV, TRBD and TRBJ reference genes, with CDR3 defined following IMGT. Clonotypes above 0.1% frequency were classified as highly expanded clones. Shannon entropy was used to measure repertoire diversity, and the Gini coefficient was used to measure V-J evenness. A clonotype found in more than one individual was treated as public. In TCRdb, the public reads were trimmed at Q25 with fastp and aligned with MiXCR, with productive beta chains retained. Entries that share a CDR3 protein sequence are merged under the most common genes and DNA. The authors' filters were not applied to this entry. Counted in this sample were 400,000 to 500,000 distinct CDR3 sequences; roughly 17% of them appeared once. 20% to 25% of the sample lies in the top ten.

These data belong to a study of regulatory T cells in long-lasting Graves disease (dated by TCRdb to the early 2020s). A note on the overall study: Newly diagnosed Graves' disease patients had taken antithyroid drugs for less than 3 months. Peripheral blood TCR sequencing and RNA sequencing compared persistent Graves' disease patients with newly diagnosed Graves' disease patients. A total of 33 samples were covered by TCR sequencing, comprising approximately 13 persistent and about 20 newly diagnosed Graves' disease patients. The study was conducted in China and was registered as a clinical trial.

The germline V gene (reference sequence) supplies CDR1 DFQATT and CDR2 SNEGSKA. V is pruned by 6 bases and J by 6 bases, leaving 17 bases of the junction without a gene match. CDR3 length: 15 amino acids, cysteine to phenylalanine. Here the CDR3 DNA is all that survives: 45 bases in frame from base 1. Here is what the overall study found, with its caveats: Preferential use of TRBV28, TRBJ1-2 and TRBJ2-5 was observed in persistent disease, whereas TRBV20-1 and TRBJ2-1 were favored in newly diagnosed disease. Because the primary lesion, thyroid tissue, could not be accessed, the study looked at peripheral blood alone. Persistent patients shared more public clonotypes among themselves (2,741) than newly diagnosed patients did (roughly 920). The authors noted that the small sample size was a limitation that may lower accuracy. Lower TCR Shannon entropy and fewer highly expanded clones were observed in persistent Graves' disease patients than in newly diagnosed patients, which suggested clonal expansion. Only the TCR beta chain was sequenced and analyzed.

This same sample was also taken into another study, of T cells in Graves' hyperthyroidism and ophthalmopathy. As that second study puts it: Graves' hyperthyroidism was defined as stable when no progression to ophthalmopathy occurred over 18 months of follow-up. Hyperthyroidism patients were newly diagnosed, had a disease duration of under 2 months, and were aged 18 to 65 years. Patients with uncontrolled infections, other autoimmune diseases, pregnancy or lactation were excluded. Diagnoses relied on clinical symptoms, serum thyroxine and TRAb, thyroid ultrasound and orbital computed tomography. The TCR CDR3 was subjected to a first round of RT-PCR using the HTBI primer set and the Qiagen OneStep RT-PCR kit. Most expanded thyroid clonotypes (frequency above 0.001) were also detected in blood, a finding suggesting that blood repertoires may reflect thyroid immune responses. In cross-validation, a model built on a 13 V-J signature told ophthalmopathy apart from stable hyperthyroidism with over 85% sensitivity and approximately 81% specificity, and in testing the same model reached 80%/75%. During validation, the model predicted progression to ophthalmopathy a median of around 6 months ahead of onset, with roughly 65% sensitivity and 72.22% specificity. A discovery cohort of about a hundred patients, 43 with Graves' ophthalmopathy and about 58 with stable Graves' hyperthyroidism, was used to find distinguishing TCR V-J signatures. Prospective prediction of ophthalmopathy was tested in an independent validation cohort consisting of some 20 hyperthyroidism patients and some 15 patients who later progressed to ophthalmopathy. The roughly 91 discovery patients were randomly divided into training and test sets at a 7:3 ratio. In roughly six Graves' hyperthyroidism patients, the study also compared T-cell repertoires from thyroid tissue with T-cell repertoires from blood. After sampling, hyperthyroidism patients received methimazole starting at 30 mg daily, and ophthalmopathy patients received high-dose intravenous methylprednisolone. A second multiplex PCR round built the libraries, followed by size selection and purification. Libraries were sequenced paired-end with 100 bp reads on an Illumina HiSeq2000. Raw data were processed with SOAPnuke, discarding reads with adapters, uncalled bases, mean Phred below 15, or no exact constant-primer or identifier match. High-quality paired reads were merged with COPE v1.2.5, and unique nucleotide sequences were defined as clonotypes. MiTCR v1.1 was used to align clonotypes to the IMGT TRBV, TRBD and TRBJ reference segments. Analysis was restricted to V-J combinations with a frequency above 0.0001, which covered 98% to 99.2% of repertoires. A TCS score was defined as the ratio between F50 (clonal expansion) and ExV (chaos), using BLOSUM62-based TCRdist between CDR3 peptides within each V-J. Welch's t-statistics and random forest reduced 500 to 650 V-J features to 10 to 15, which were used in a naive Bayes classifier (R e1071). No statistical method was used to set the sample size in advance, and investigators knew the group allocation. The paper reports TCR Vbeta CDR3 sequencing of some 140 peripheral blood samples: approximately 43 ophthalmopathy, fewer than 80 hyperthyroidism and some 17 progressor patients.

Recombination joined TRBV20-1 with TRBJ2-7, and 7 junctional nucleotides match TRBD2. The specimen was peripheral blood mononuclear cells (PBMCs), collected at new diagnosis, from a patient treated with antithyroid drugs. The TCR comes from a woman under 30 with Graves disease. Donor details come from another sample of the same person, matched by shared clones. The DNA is TGCAGTGCGCAGACCGGGGGGAGCGGGACCCCCGAGCAGTACTTC. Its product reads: CSAQTGGSGTPEQYF.